Following are 26 T cell receptor beta chains from one sample sequenced in a study of Graves' ophthalmopathy and Graves' hyperthyroidism. Scientists amplified the TCR beta CDR3 regions from RNA transcripts. First-round RT-PCR used HTBI primers; second-round multiplex PCR followed. TCRdb analysed the multiplex PCR reads with MiXCR anew, one entry per CDR3 protein. This table has 350,000 or so distinct CDR3 sequences, 17% appearing once. The sample comprised peripheral blood. These receptors all stem from an adult man with Graves' ophthalmopathy.

Remarks on this clonotype: With a much larger clone just one base away, this may be a read error. The J gene is TRBJ1-2, the V gene TRBV6-1; TRBD1 agrees at 9 bases. CDR3 length equals 15 residues. Per the germline V gene, CDR1 is MNHNS and CDR2 is SASEGT. Written as DNA, the CDR3 is TGTGCCGGCAGACCGGGACAGGGAGTCGATTATGGCTACACCTTC. Protein product: CAGRPGQGVDYGYTF.

A note on this clonotype: A read error may explain this, as a much larger clone is one base away. The rearrangement joins TRBV5-1 to TRBJ1-2; D unresolved. Germline CDR1 SGHRS, CDR2 YFSETQ. CDR3 length: 15 amino acids. Deletions cut 4 bases from V and 4 bases from J, with 17 bases between. The CDR3 is CASSPGSYKSYGYTF. DNA of the CDR3: TGCGCCAGCAGCCCGGGCAGCTACAAATCCTATGGCTACACCTTC.

This clonotype was counted at least ten times. The gene calls are TRBV5-1 and TRBJ2-7; 10 bases line up with TRBD1. This CDR3 is 15 amino acids long. Losses at the gene ends were 4 bases for V and 4 bases for J; bases not matched to a gene: 8. CDR1 SGHRS and CDR2 YFSETQ come from the germline V gene. The chain's CDR3 is CASSLLDRGLYEQYF. CDR3 coding DNA: TGCGCCAGCAGCCTCCTAGACAGGGGGCTGTACGAGCAGTACTTC.

This clonotype has at least ten counts. This chain connects TRBV6-2 or TRBV6-3 to TRBJ2-5; perhaps TRBD2 as D (5 bases). CDR3 size: 13 residues. CDR1 and CDR2 from the germline V gene are MNHEY and SVGEGT. Trimming removed 8 bases from V and 5 bases from J, with 15 bases in between. The CDR3 nucleotides read TGTGCCAGCGGCGTGTCGAGGGTGGAGACCCAGTACTTC. Protein sequence: CASGVSRVETQYF.

Many counts were recorded for this clonotype. The chain employs TRBV19 and TRBJ1-5; perhaps TRBD1 as D (6 bases). Trimming cost V 4 bases and J 6 bases, with 10 bases left between them. CDR1 LNHDA and CDR2 SQIVND come from the germline V gene (reference sequence). The CDR3 contains 13 residues. In nucleotides, the CDR3 is TGTGCCAGTAGTACAACAGGGTTTCAGCCCCAGCATTTT. It yields the protein CASSTTGFQPQHF.

In this sample, this clonotype turned up many times. The chain combines TRBV12-3 or TRBV12-4 with TRBJ2-7, with 7 positions matching TRBD1. This CDR3 is 12 amino acids long. V was pared by 2 bases and J by 5 bases, with 0 bases of the junction left unmatched. The CDR3: CASSLTGDEQYF. The DNA of the CDR3 is TGTGCCAGCAGTTTAACAGGGGACGAGCAGTACTTC.

There are many counts of this clonotype. The chain has TRBV12-3 or TRBV12-4 and TRBJ1-1; D remains unclear. Between the trimmed V and J ends, which lost 5 bases and 6 bases, there was a span of 13 bases. The CDR3 is 13 residues long. CDR3 DNA: TGTGCCAGCAGTCGGGCTCTGTGGGCTGAAGCTTTCTTT. Protein product: CASSRALWAEAFF.

There are a few counts of this clonotype. The rearrangement links TRBV7-9 to TRBJ1-1, with D tentatively TRBD1 (6 bases). The germline V gene has CDR1 SEHNR and CDR2 FQNEAQ (reference sequence). The CDR3 consists of 14 residues. The V and J ends lost 5 bases and 5 bases respectively, with 15 bases between them. The CDR3 reads CASSQSRGSTEAFF. CDR3 sequence (DNA): TGTGCCAGCAGCCAATCCAGGGGTAGTACTGAAGCTTTCTTT. Based on the CDR3 plus reference TRBV7-9 and TRBJ1-1, the full variable domain is DTGVSQNPRHKITKRGQNVTFRCDPISEHNRLYWYRQTLGQGPEFLTYFQNEAQLEKSRLLSDRFSAERPKGSFSTLEIQRTEQGDSAMYLCASSQSRGSTEAFFGQGTRLTVV.

This clonotype turned up a few times. The chain has TRBV4-2 and TRBJ2-2; D possibly corresponds to TRBD2 (5 bases). The CDR3 runs to 15 residues. V was pared by 0 bases and J by 7 bases, with 12 bases between. Germline V lookup: CDR1 LGHNA, CDR2 YNFKEQ. CDR3 sequence: CASSQEDFMVGELFF. In DNA form, the CDR3 reads TGTGCCAGCAGCCAAGAGGACTTTATGGTCGGGGAGCTGTTTTTT.

Many counts were recorded for this clonotype. This chain joins TRBV20-1 and TRBJ2-5; 8 bases fit TRBD2. CDR1 DFQATT and CDR2 SNEGSKA come from the germline V gene (reference sequence). The CDR3 length is 15 residues. V lost 1 base, J lost 1 base, and 5 bases stayed unmatched. CDR3 DNA sequence: TGCAGTGCTAGAGTGGCGGGGGGTCCCCAAGAGACCCAGTACTTC. Encoded protein: CSARVAGGPQETQYF.

This sequence joins TRBV15 and TRBJ1-3; D ambiguous. This CDR3 is built from 14 residues. Germline V gene sequence: CDR1 LNHNV, CDR2 YYDKDF (reference sequence). V shed 4 bases and J shed 2 bases, with 9 bases lying between them. CDR3 protein: CATSKGQPGNTIYF. DNA of the CDR3: TGTGCCACCAGCAAGGGCCAGCCTGGAAACACCATATATTTT. Full variable domain (missing parts from reference TRBV15 and TRBJ1-3): DAMVIQNPRYQVTQFGKPVTLSCSQTLNHNVMYWYQQKSSQAPKLLFHYYDKDFNNEADTPDNFQSRRPNTSFCFLDIRSPGLGDTAMYLCATSKGQPGNTIYFGEGSWLTVV.

This clonotype has a count of ten or more. The chain couples TRBV6-2 or TRBV6-3 to TRBJ2-5; unclear D gene. The germline V and J ends were trimmed by 6 bases and 0 bases, with 8 bases remaining between them. The CDR3 is 13 amino acids. Germline V gene lookup returns CDR1 MNHEY and CDR2 SVGEGT. This CDR3 is CASRENDQETQYF. The CDR3 region has the DNA TGTGCCAGCAGAGAGAACGACCAAGAGACCCAGTACTTC.

This clonotype was detected many times. The V call is TRBV6-2 or TRBV6-3, the J call TRBJ1-2; D is undetermined. The CDR3 is 10 residues long. Germline CDR1 MNHEY, CDR2 SVGEGT. Trimming took off 4 bases at V and 8 bases at J, with 5 bases between the two ends. CDR3 sequence: CASSSVGYTF. The CDR3 nucleotides are TGTGCCAGCAGTTCGGTGGGCTACACCTTC.

This clonotype has ten or more counts. This rearrangement joins TRBV28 to TRBJ1-2; D gene uncertain. This CDR3 has 14 residues. Germline V gene sequence: CDR1 MDHEN, CDR2 SYDVKM. Deletions cut 7 bases from V and 1 base from J, with 13 bases between. Here the CDR3 reads CASTAPTDNYGYTF. The CDR3 DNA reads as TGTGCCAGCACGGCTCCGACGGATAACTATGGCTACACCTTC.

This clonotype was observed at least ten times. V and J are TRBV6-2 or TRBV6-3 and TRBJ1-5; 9 positions agree with TRBD1. This CDR3 has 15 amino acids. J was trimmed by 6 bases and V by 3 bases; bases with no gene match: 6. Germline V gene lookup returns CDR1 MNHEY and CDR2 SVGEGT. CDR3 DNA: TGTGCCAGCAGTTATCATACAGGGGGCACTCAGCCCCAGCATTTT. Translated, it gives CASSYHTGGTQPQHF.

This clonotype was counted at least ten times. V usage is TRBV19 and J usage is TRBJ1-2, with 9 bases matching TRBD1. CDR3 length: 14 residues. The germline gives CDR1 LNHDA, CDR2 SQIVND (reference sequence). The ends lost 6 bases at V and 10 bases at J; junction bases unmatched: 12. The CDR3 DNA reads TGTGCCAGTAGCCTACAGGGGGCGATTATGGACTACACCTTC. Translating it yields CASSLQGAIMDYTF.

This clonotype was recorded many times. V gene TRBV6-1 combines with J gene TRBJ2-7; 8 positions match TRBD1. This CDR3 contains 13 residues. The germline gives CDR1 MNHNS, CDR2 SASEGT. After removal of 6 bases from V and 2 bases from J, the junction contained 3 bases not matched to a gene. The CDR3 coding sequence is TGTGCCAGCAGCAAGGGACAGGCCTACGAGCAGTACTTC. Its protein product is CASSKGQAYEQYF.

The sample holds many counts of this clonotype. DNA of the CDR3: TGTGCCAGCAGCCCCGCCGGGGGCGATGAAGCTTTCTTT. Encoded protein: CASSPAGGDEAFF. The V call is TRBV7-3, the J call TRBJ1-1; tentative D call: TRBD1 (6 bases). Per germline, CDR1 SGHTA and CDR2 FQGTGA. The CDR3 has 13 amino acids. The V and J ends lost 5 bases and 7 bases respectively, with 14 bases between them.

This clonotype was counted ten times or more. This chain links TRBV7-2 with TRBJ2-5; 12 nucleotides agree with TRBD2. Germline values: CDR1 SGHTA, CDR2 FQGNSA. The CDR3 runs 14 residues. Trimming at V came to 1 base and at J to 11 bases, leaving 5 bases not matched to a gene. The CDR3, as DNA: TGTGCCAGCAGCTTAGAGACTAGCGGGGGCAGTCAGTACTTC. This translates into CASSLETSGGSQYF. Filled out from reference TRBV7-2 and TRBJ2-5, the complete variable domain reads GAGVSQSPSNKVTEKGKDVELRCDPISGHTALYWYRQSLGQGLEFLIYFQGNSAPDKSGLPSDRFSAERTGGSVSTLTIQRTQQEDSAVYLCASSLETSGGSQYFGPGTRLLVL.

In its sample, this clonotype was seen many times. The rearrangement links TRBV7-9 to TRBJ2-7; 12 bases fit TRBD1. This CDR3 has 15 residues. V lost 4 bases and J lost 6; bases outside the gene matches: 7. Per the germline V gene, CDR1 is SEHNR and CDR2 is FQNEAQ (reference sequence). CDR3 DNA sequence: TGTGCCAGCAGCTACCCGGGACAGGGGGCCGGCGAGCAGTACTTC. Protein product: CASSYPGQGAGEQYF.

The CDR3 DNA reads TGTGCCAGCAGCTTAAGTATAGGGACCGCTGAAGCTTTCTTT. Protein product: CASSLSIGTAEAFF. This rearrangement joins TRBV7-2 to TRBJ1-1, with D possibly being TRBD1 (5 bases). Germline CDR1 reads SGHTA; CDR2 reads FQGNSA. There are 14 residues in the CDR3. V was cut by 2 bases and J by 6 bases, with 13 bases left in between.

This clonotype was recorded many times. This chain connects TRBV6-1 to TRBJ1-1; D is perhaps TRBD1 (6 bases). Germline CDR1 and CDR2: MNHNS and SASEGT. This CDR3 has 15 residues. Trimming removed 6 bases from V and 0 bases from J, with 14 bases in between. For the CDR3, the DNA is TGTGCCAGCAGGAAGGCCAGGGGCATGAACACTGAAGCTTTCTTT. Its translation: CASRKARGMNTEAFF.

This clonotype showed up many times. Here the CDR3 reads CASTQTGTGTGELFF. The CDR3 region has the DNA TGTGCCAGTACCCAAACCGGGACAGGGACCGGGGAGCTGTTTTTT. This rearrangement joins TRBV19 to TRBJ2-2; the match to TRBD1 covers 9 bases. The CDR3 spans 15 residues. The germline V gene encodes CDR1 LNHDA and CDR2 SQIVND (reference sequence). Losses at the gene ends were 7 bases for V and 5 bases for J; bases not matched to a gene: 8.

There are many counts of this clonotype. V usage is TRBV4-1 and J usage is TRBJ1-2, with D perhaps matching TRBD1 (5 bases). Trimming left V 3 bases short and J 1 base short, with 12 bases between. The germline gives CDR1 MGHRA, CDR2 YSYEKL. The CDR3 sequence is 15 residues long. In DNA, the CDR3 is TGCGCCAGCAGCCATGGGACCGTTTATAACTATGGCTACACCTTC. This codes for CASSHGTVYNYGYTF.

V and J are TRBV6-1 and TRBJ1-3; D is undetermined. The CDR3 covers 16 residues. The germline gives CDR1 MNHNS, CDR2 SASEGT. V gave up 4 bases and J gave up 4 bases, with 17 bases separating them. In nucleotides, the CDR3 is TGTGCCAGCAGTGCGGAGCAGTTCCCCCCGGGAAACACCATATATTTT. It yields the protein CASSAEQFPPGNTIYF.

There are many counts of this clonotype. The rearrangement links TRBV5-1 to TRBJ2-7; 8 nucleotides align to TRBD1. Looked up from germline, CDR1 is SGHRS and CDR2 is YFSETQ. The CDR3 runs 14 residues. V lost 0 bases, J lost 12 bases, and 11 bases stayed unmatched. The CDR3 region is CASSLEPADRVRYF. The DNA for the CDR3 is TGCGCCAGCAGCTTGGAACCGGCGGACAGGGTGCGGTACTTC.